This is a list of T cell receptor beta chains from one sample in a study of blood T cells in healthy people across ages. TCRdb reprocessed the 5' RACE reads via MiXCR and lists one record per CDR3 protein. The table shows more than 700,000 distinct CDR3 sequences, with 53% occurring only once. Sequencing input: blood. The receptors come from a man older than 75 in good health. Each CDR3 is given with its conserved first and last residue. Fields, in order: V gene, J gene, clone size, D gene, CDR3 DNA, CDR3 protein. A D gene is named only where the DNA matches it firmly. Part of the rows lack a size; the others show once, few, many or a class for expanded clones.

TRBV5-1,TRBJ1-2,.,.,TGCGCCAGCAGCACACTCGGGGGGGATTATGGCTACACCTTC,CASSTLGGDYGYTF
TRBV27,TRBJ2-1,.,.,TGTGCCAGCAGTTTAGACCGGGACATCTCCTACAATGAGCAGTTCTTC,CASSLDRDISYNEQFF
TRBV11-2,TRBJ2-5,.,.,TGTGCCAGCAGCCCTTCATCTCAAGGGACCCAGTACTTC,CASSPSSQGTQYF
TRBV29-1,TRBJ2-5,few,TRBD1,TGCAGCGCCAGGGGGAACCAAGAGACCCAGTACTTC,CSARGNQETQYF
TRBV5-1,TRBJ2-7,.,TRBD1,TGCGCCAGCAGCTTGACAGGGGAGAACGAGCAGTACTTC,CASSLTGENEQYF
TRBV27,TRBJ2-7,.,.,TGTGCCAGCAGCCCATCAGGGGCGGTCTCCTACGAGCAGTACTTC,CASSPSGAVSYEQYF
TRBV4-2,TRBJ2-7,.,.,TGTGCCAGCAACTCCTCACAAAGGGCAGGCGCCTCCTACGAGCAGTACTTC,CASNSSQRAGASYEQYF
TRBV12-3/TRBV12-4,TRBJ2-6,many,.,TGTGCCAGCAGCTTCTCTGGGGCCAACGTCCTGACTTTC,CASSFSGANVLTF
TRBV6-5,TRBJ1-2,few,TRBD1,TGTGCCAGCAGTTACGTCGGACAGGGGGGCGGCTACACCTTC,CASSYVGQGGGYTF
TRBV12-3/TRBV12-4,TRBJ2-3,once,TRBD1,TGTGCCAGCAGTTTAGTGGGGACAGGGAGTACGCAGTATTTT,CASSLVGTGSTQYF
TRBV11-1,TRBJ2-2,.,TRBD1,TGTGCCAGCAGCTTAGAGGGGGCGGACACCGGGGAGCTGTTTTTT,CASSLEGADTGELFF
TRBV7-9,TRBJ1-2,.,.,TGTGCCAGCAGCACCCGGGCGGCGGGCGGCTACACCTTC,CASSTRAAGGYTF
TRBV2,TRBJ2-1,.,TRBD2,TGTGCCAGCTTGATGGGACTAGCGGGAGGCCCCTCCTACAATGAGCAGTTCTTC,CASLMGLAGGPSYNEQFF
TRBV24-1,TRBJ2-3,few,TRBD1,TGTGCCACGTACTTTCCGGGACAGGGGGCTTGGCACAGATACGCGTATTTT,CATYFPGQGAWHRYAYF
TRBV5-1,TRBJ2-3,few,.,TGCGCCAGCAGCGCCCGGGCGGGGGACAGATACGCGTATTTT,CASSARAGDRYAYF
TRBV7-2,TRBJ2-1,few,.,TGTGCCAGCAGCCCTAGACAGTACAGTGAGCAGTTCTTC,CASSPRQYSEQFF
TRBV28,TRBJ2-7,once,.,TGTGCCACCGAGGAGGCCGGTAGCTCCTACGAGCAGTACTTC,CATEEAGSSYEQYF
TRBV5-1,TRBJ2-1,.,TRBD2,TGCGCCAGCAGCCGGGGGGGCGGGAGTTACTACAATGAGCAGTTCTTC,CASSRGGGSYYNEQFF
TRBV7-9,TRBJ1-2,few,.,TGTGCCAGCAGCGCCGGGAGGGGGAACTATGGCTACACCTTC,CASSAGRGNYGYTF
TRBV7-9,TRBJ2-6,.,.,TGTGCCAGCAGCTTAGAAAGGGCAGGGAACGTCCTGACTTTC,CASSLERAGNVLTF
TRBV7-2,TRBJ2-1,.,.,TGTGCCAGCAGCTTAGCAGGAAACTACAATGAGCAGTTCTTC,CASSLAGNYNEQFF
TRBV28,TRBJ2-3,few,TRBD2,TGTGCCAGCAGTAACCTAGCGGTTCTGGGGAGGAGAAGCACAGATACGCAGTATTTT,CASSNLAVLGRRSTDTQYF
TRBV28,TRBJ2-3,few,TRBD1,TGTGCCAGCAGTTCCCAGACAGGGGGGAGGGTCAAGGATACGCAGTATTTT,CASSSQTGGRVKDTQYF
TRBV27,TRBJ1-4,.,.,TGTGCCAGCAGTTTAATGGGGGGCCTTGAAAAACTGTTTTTT,CASSLMGGLEKLFF
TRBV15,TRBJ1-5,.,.,TGTGCCACCAGCGGGCGGCTTAGCAATCAGCCCCAGCATTTT,CATSGRLSNQPQHF
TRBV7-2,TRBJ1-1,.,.,TGTGCCAGCAGCCTCAGGAGGTGGGCATTAGGGGCTTTCTTT,CASSLRRWALGAFF
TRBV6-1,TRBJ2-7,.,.,TGTGCCAGCAGCAGGACTATCCCCTACGAGCAGTACTTC,CASSRTIPYEQYF
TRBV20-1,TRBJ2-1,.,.,TGCAGTGCCCATGGACCAACTGGGAATGAGCAGTTCTTC,CSAHGPTGNEQFF
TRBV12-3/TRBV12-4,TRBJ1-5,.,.,TGTGCCAGCAGTCGGGGCGTGGGGCTCAATCAGCCCCAGCATTTT,CASSRGVGLNQPQHF
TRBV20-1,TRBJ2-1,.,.,TGCAGTGCCCCAAAGGGGGAAGAGACCCAGTTCTTC,CSAPKGEETQFF
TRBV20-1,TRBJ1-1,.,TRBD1,TGCAGTGCTTCCCGGACAGGCGGCACTGAAGCTTTCTTT,CSASRTGGTEAFF
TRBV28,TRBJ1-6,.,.,TGTGCCAGCACCTCCGGACCAGTTAATTCACCCCTCCACTTT,CASTSGPVNSPLHF
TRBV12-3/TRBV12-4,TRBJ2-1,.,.,TGTGCCAGCAGGACAGGATCCTACAATGAGCAGTTCTTC,CASRTGSYNEQFF
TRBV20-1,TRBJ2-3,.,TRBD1,TGCAGTGCCCCACAGGGGGTAAACAGATACGCGTATTTT,CSAPQGVNRYAYF
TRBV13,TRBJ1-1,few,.,TGTGCCAGCAGTCAGGGTAGGGGTACAGCTTTCTTT,CASSQGRGTAFF